This T cell receptor (beta chain) originates from a study of T-cell reconstitution after alpha-beta-depleted transplantation in children. Germline loops: CDR1 KGHDR, CDR2 SFDVKD. CDR3 length: 16 amino acids. V was clipped by 2 bases and J by 10 bases; unmatched bases: 12. A note on this clonotype: Its matching antigen is unknown.

Study-level points and caveats: Certain patients had high TCRbeta diversity at day 60, and it came from recipient T cells and thymic progenitors that survived. After one year, T-cell counts and TCRbeta diversity mostly came from new T cells. Several hundred expanded graft clones reportedly were the source of alpha-beta T cells about two months after transplant.

The library targeted TCRbeta and was prepared with unique molecular identifiers. TCRdb reprocessed the PCR reads via MiXCR and lists one record per CDR3 protein. The sample includes under 750,000 distinct CDR3 sequences, around 23% of them seen just once. Source: PBMCs, mostly from graft donor cells, taken 360 days after TCRalphabeta/CD19-depleted stem cell transplant. The origin of this receptor is a boy in the first two years of life who had a stem cell transplant for acute myeloid leukemia, so the T cells may come from the graft donor. The rearrangement joins TRBV24-1 to TRBJ2-1, with TRBD2 matching over 8 bases. Written as DNA, the CDR3 is TGTGCCACCAGTGATTCGGGAGGGGTCCCTAATTGCGAGCAGTTCTTC. As protein: CATSDSGGVPNCEQFF.